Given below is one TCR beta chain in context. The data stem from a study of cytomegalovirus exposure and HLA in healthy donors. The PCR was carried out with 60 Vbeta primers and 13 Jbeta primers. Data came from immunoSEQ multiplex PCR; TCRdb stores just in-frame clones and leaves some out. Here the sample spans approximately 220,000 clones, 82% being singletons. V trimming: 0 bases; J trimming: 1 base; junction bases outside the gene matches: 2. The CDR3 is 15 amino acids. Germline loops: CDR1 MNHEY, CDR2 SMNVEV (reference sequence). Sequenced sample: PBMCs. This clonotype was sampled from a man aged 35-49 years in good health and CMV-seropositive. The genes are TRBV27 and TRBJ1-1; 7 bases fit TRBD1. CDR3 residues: CASSLSRQGNTEAFF. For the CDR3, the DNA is TGTGCCAGCAGTTTATCGCGACAGGGGAACACTGAAGCTTTCTTT.